This T cell receptor (beta chain) was captured in a study of control samples from healthy donors and cancer patients (dated by TCRdb to 2020 to 2021). The V and J ends are trimmed by 4 bases and 2 bases, leaving 9 bases between them. CDR1 SGHTA and CDR2 FQGNSA are derived from the germline V gene. From the cysteine up to the phenylalanine, the CDR3 has a length of 15 residues. The kept DNA is CDR3 alone, 45 bases in frame from the first base. As concerns this clone: Its antigen is still unknown. No much larger clone is present one base from it, and per-base qualities are unavailable.

The receptor library was made with the immunoSEQ multiplex PCR assay. Held by TCRdb, this immuneACCESS table contains in-frame sequences only and omits some clones. Under half of the omission traces to an unresolved V gene where checked; the cause of the rest is unknown. The sample records over 150,000 clones, roughly 94% of which are singletons. Around 15% of the sample is in the top ten clones. This receptor was taken from a man aged 55 to 70 with colorectal cancer. This receptor chain uses TRBV7-2 and TRBJ2-6; the D gene identity is not certain. Sequenced material: PBMCs. The CDR3 protein: CASSSGFTGANVLTF. Read as DNA, the sequence is TGTGCCAGCAGCTCTGGATTTACTGGGGCCAACGTCCTGACTTTC.